This T cell receptor beta chain was retrieved from a study of chemoradiotherapy in HPV16-positive cancers. For the study at large: Functional T-cell assays on two HPV16-positive patients' cells defined candidate HPV-specific clones and common TCR motifs.

Study-wide results and caveats: The functional HPV-specific definition rests on just a couple of HPV16-positive patients.

V lost 6 bases, J lost 1 base, and 6 bases lay in between. Germline V lookup: CDR1 SGHAT, CDR2 FQNNGV. CDR3 length: 12 amino acids. Sequenced by immunoSEQ multiplex PCR; TCRdb stores in-frame clones only, minus some. The sample carries around 8,800 clones, around 84% recorded once. Note on this clone: Antigen: not known.

Samples were taken several times over chemoradiotherapy. The chain joins TRBV11-2 to TRBJ1-2; D call uncertain. This specimen was tumor tissue, taken from a patient who underwent chemoradiotherapy. This TCR derives from a human donor with HPV-associated anogenital cancer. CDR3 sequence: CASRGFNYGYTF. The CDR3 DNA sequence: TGTGCCAGCAGGGGATTTAACTATGGCTACACCTTC.